Following are 24 T cell receptor beta chains from one sample sequenced in a study of control samples from healthy donors and cancer patients. TCRdb keeps only in-frame clones here, not all; method: immunoSEQ multiplex PCR. The sample gives under 55,000 clones, about four fifths of which show up once; roughly 9.1% is in the top ten. Sequencing used blood. These receptors were obtained from a man aged 65 to 85 in good health.

The chain has TRBV19 and TRBJ2-6; perhaps TRBD1 as D (6 bases). Looked up from germline, CDR1 is LNHDA and CDR2 is SQIVND (reference sequence). V was pared by 5 bases and J by 2 bases, with 10 bases between. The CDR3 loop spans 15 amino acids. The CDR3, as DNA: TGTGCCAGTAGTCCCCGGACAGCTGGGGCCAACGTCCTGACTTTC. Translating gives CASSPRTAGANVLTF.

The chain is built from TRBV10-2 and TRBJ2-3, with 10 bases fitting TRBD2. V dropped 7 bases and J dropped 5; count of bases not matched to a gene: 3. Per germline, CDR1 WSHSY and CDR2 SAAADI. The length of the CDR3 is 13 residues. The DNA for the CDR3 is TGCGCCAGCATCGGGACTAGCGAAGATACGCAGTATTTT. This sequence encodes CASIGTSEDTQYF.

This clone has only one observation. V usage is TRBV19 and J usage is TRBJ1-3, with D unclear. The CDR3 length is 17 residues. Between the trimmed V and J ends, which lost 0 bases and 4 bases, there was a span of 16 bases. The germline V gene has CDR1 LNHDA and CDR2 SQIVND (reference sequence). Written as DNA, the CDR3 is TGTGCCAGTAGTATAGATCGATGGATCAGCCCGGGAAACACCATATATTTT. It yields the protein CASSIDRWISPGNTIYF.

The V and J genes are TRBV10-1 and TRBJ2-1, with 10 positions matching TRBD1. Germline assignment: CDR1 WNHNN and CDR2 SYGVQD (reference sequence). Trimming removed 4 bases from V and 5 bases from J; junction bases left unmatched: 11. The CDR3 has 17 amino acids. The CDR3 reads CASSGALGDRGDNEQFF. The CDR3 DNA sequence: TGCGCCAGCAGTGGGGCCCTTGGGGACAGGGGTGACAATGAGCAGTTCTTC.

CDR3 loop: CASSLGRQDTQYF. DNA for the CDR3: TGTGCCAGCAGCTTAGGCCGGCAGGATACGCAGTATTTT. The chain couples TRBV7-8 to TRBJ2-3; D remains unclear. CDR3 length: 13 residues. Germline loops: CDR1 SGHVS, CDR2 FQNEAQ. Between the trimmed V and J ends, which lost 1 base and 6 bases, there was a span of 8 bases.

The chain uses TRBV5-1 and TRBJ2-3; the match to TRBD2 covers 8 bases. Losses at the gene ends were 4 bases for V and 1 base for J; bases not matched to a gene: 11. The CDR3 contains 17 residues. The germline V gene encodes CDR1 SGHRS and CDR2 YFSETQ. CDR3 sequence reads: CASSAMARGGGTDTQYF. The CDR3 DNA reads as TGCGCCAGCAGCGCGATGGCCCGGGGGGGCGGCACAGATACGCAGTATTTT. The variable domain in full, completed from reference TRBV5-1 and TRBJ2-3, reads KAGVTQTPRYLIKTRGQQVTLSCSPISGHRSVSWYQQTPGQGLQFLFEYFSETQRNKGNFPGRFSGRQFSNSRSEMNVSTLELGDSALYLCASSAMARGGGTDTQYFGPGTRLTVL.

The V and J genes are TRBV6-5 and TRBJ2-5; no clear D. Trimming took 6 bases from V and 5 from J, leaving 7 bases between them. The CDR3 is made up of 11 amino acids. Germline V CDR1 and CDR2: MNHEY, SVGAGI. The CDR3 reads CASSKRETQYF. The CDR3 region has the DNA TGTGCCAGCAGCAAAAGGGAGACCCAGTACTTC.

This chain connects TRBV7-2 to TRBJ2-3; 8 bases agree with TRBD2. This CDR3 has 16 residues. V shed 3 bases and J 4 bases; nucleotides not matched to a gene: 9. Germline-derived CDR1 and CDR2 are SGHTA and FQGNSA. CDR3 bases: TGTGCCAGCAGCTTCTGGGGGCGGGGGGCGGCAGATACGCAGTATTTT. The encoded protein is CASSFWGRGAADTQYF.

The chain carries TRBV28 and TRBJ2-7; D tentatively reads TRBD1 or TRBD2 (5 bases each). Looked up from germline, CDR1 is MDHEN and CDR2 is SYDVKM. Trimming cost V 2 bases and J 0 bases, with 14 bases left between them. The CDR3 runs 16 residues. This CDR3 reads CASSLVHQGPSYEQYF. The CDR3 DNA reads TGTGCCAGCAGTTTAGTCCACCAGGGACCCTCCTACGAGCAGTACTTC.

This chain links TRBV19 with TRBJ1-2, with 9 bases aligning to TRBD1. Germline CDR1 and CDR2: LNHDA and SQIVND (reference sequence). J was trimmed by 6 bases and V by 5 bases; bases with no gene match: 10. There are 15 residues in the CDR3. The CDR3 is CASSVIGQGTDGYTF. As DNA, the CDR3 is TGTGCCAGTAGTGTAATCGGACAGGGGACTGATGGCTACACCTTC.

The V gene is TRBV7-9, the J gene TRBJ2-2; tentative D call: TRBD2 (5 bases). Trimming left V 0 bases short and J 7 bases short, with 9 bases between. The CDR3 loop spans 14 amino acids. In germline, CDR1 is SEHNR, CDR2 FQNEAQ (reference sequence). The CDR3 spells CASSLAGVIGELFF. The DNA of the CDR3 is TGTGCCAGCAGCTTAGCGGGAGTAATCGGGGAGCTGTTTTTT.

This clone was picked up a small number of times. The chain links TRBV7-6 to TRBJ2-1, with 12 bases matching TRBD2. The ends lost 2 bases at V and 3 bases at J; junction bases unmatched: 17. CDR1 is SGHVS, CDR2 FNYEAQ, per germline. The CDR3 loop spans 21 amino acids. In DNA, the CDR3 is TGTGCCAGCAGCTTAAATCCCCTAGCGGGGGGGCCCTTAGAATACTACAATGAGCAGTTCTTC. Protein sequence: CASSLNPLAGGPLEYYNEQFF.

V is TRBV28 and J is TRBJ1-2, with D possibly TRBD1 on 5 matching bases. The germline V gene has CDR1 MDHEN and CDR2 SYDVKM. The CDR3 runs to 17 residues. Trimming shortened V by 7 bases and J by 3 bases, and 24 bases separated the two germline ends. CDR3 in amino acids: CASTTTGGGVGDYGYTF. CDR3 sequence (DNA): TGTGCCAGCACTACAACAGGTGGAGGGGTGGGTGACTATGGCTACACCTTC.

This rearrangement joins TRBV2 to TRBJ1-2, with TRBD1 matching 8 bases. The CDR3 length is 18 residues. Trimming took 8 bases from V and 0 from J; bases not matched to a gene: 17. Germline lookup yields CDR1 SNHLY and CDR2 FYNNEI. The CDR3 bases are TGTGCCAGCGCCCCGCTCGTCCCGGGACAGGCTGCTAACTATGGCTACACCTTC. It specifies CASAPLVPGQAANYGYTF.

The V call is TRBV4-1, the J call TRBJ2-1; 12 nucleotides match TRBD2. The CDR3 is 18 amino acids. Germline assignment: CDR1 MGHRA and CDR2 YSYEKL. J was trimmed by 4 bases and V by 0 bases; bases with no gene match: 7. This CDR3 reads CASSQDLGLAGKYNEQFF. CDR3 nucleotides: TGCGCCAGCAGCCAAGACCTCGGACTAGCGGGAAAATACAATGAGCAGTTCTTC.

This clone was detected a few times. Other DNA sequences within the sample encode an identical CDR3. This chain joins TRBV11-2 and TRBJ1-1; unclear D gene. Germline CDR1 is SGHAT and CDR2 is FQNNGV. The germline V and J ends were trimmed by 3 bases and 1 base, with 6 bases remaining between them. CDR3 length equals 13 residues. CDR3 in amino acids: CASSLWGNTEAFF. The CDR3 DNA sequence: TGTGCCAGCAGCTTGTGGGGGAACACTGAAGCTTTCTTT.

CDR3 DNA sequence: TGTGCCAGCAGAAGGGTGAGAACCTACGAGCAGTACTTC. It codes for CASRRVRTYEQYF. J is TRBJ2-7 and V is TRBV6-5; D unresolved. The CDR3 is 13 amino acids. Germline lookup yields CDR1 MNHEY and CDR2 SVGAGI. The V end lost 6 bases, the J end lost 2 bases, and 11 bases lay between the germline ends.

In this sample, this clone turned up a few times. This sequence joins TRBV27 and TRBJ2-1, with 12 bases aligning to TRBD1. Germline CDR1 is MNHEY and CDR2 is SMNVEV (reference sequence). Unmatched junction bases numbered 13, after V lost 5 bases and J lost 11 bases. This CDR3 spans 16 amino acids. The CDR3: CASSANLGQGAVKQFF. The CDR3 coding sequence is TGTGCCAGCAGTGCCAACCTGGGACAGGGGGCGGTTAAGCAGTTCTTC.

The chain combines TRBV4-1 with TRBJ2-1; 7 nucleotides match TRBD2. The CDR3 covers 17 residues. V lost 3 bases, J lost 4 bases, and 12 bases stayed unmatched. Germline CDR1 MGHRA, CDR2 YSYEKL. For the CDR3, the DNA is TGCGCCAGCAGCCAGTATCAAGCGGGAAGTGGGTACAATGAGCAGTTCTTC. Protein product: CASSQYQAGSGYNEQFF.

The rearrangement links TRBV27 to TRBJ2-5; 8 bases agree with TRBD1. There are 13 residues in the CDR3. Germline V gene lookup returns CDR1 MNHEY and CDR2 SMNVEV (reference sequence). After removal of 5 bases from V and 7 bases from J, the junction contained 6 bases not matched to a gene. CDR3 sequence: CASSPTTGATQYF. The CDR3 bases are TGTGCCAGCAGTCCCACGACAGGGGCGACCCAGTACTTC.

V and J are TRBV5-1 and TRBJ1-2, with a tentative D call TRBD1 (5 bases). The germline CDR1 and CDR2 sequences are SGHRS and YFSETQ. The CDR3 sequence is 14 residues long. V dropped 0 bases and J dropped 7 bases, with 13 bases sitting between them. The CDR3 protein is CASSLVSGQPGYTF. CDR3 DNA sequence: TGCGCCAGCAGCTTGGTGTCGGGGCAGCCTGGCTACACCTTC.

The chain links TRBV27 to TRBJ1-1; D is possibly TRBD1 (6 bases). The length of the CDR3 is 13 residues. Trimming pared 6 bases from V and 4 bases from J, leaving 12 bases between. Germline V CDR1 and CDR2: MNHEY, SMNVEV (reference sequence). CDR3 amino acids: CASSLRGGTEAFF. CDR3 DNA: TGTGCCAGCAGCCTCAGGGGAGGCACTGAAGCTTTCTTT.

The CDR3 here is CASSSSQGGKTQYF. The CDR3 bases are TGTGCCAGCAGCTCCTCACAGGGAGGGAAGACCCAGTACTTC. The chain couples TRBV7-2 to TRBJ2-5; the D gene is possibly TRBD2 (7 bases). Germline V CDR1 and CDR2: SGHTA, FQGNSA. CDR3 length: 14 amino acids. Between the trimmed V and J ends, which lost 4 bases and 6 bases, there was a span of 15 bases.

V and J are TRBV11-2 and TRBJ2-6; a possible D gene is TRBD1 (6 bases). The CDR3 consists of 16 residues. Deletions cut 2 bases from V and 4 bases from J, with 12 bases between. From germline, CDR1 is SGHAT and CDR2 FQNNGV. CDR3 nucleotide sequence: TGTGCCAGCAGCTTAACCACAGGGTCCGGGGCCAACGTCCTGACTTTC. It translates to CASSLTTGSGANVLTF.